This T cell receptor beta chain was captured in a study of CD8 T cells in ankylosing spondylitis. Whole-study findings and limits: From matched ankylosing spondylitis synovial fluid, disease-linked clones were reportedly recovered at significantly enriched levels. Among TCR beta sequences, a motif of under 10 highly homologous variants appeared characteristic of ankylosing spondylitis blood. Reactive arthritis synovial fluid and blood previously showed some of these motif variants.

The CDR3 has 16 residues. Per the germline V gene, CDR1 is SEHNR and CDR2 is FQNEAQ (reference sequence). V was cut by 2 bases and J by 8 bases, with 22 bases left in between. Each TCR beta library was made by quantitative 5'-RACE that incorporated molecular barcodes. TCRdb recomputed calls from the 5' RACE reads with MiXCR, one row per CDR3 protein. Among roughly 140,000 distinct CDR3 sequences listed, more than 40% were seen once. With regard to this clonotype: As yet, its antigen is unknown.

The J gene is TRBJ2-7, the V gene TRBV7-9; D remains unclear. This clonotype was obtained from a male donor with ankylosing spondylitis. The source material was synovial fluid, either unsorted or a sorted T cell fraction (not recorded which). As DNA, the CDR3 is TGTGCCAGCAGCTTAAGGTTGGACGAGGTCGATCTCCAGCAGTACTTC. Its translation is CASSLRLDEVDLQQYF. The variable domain in full, completed from reference TRBV7-9 and TRBJ2-7, reads DTGVSQNPRHKITKRGQNVTFRCDPISEHNRLYWYRQTLGQGPEFLTYFQNEAQLEKSRLLSDRFSAERPKGSFSTLEIQRTEQGDSAMYLCASSLRLDEVDLQQYFGPGTRLTVT.